Each of the 27 T cell receptor beta chains below was sequenced from the same sample in a study of shared clonotypes between healthy human individuals. Measured with immunoSEQ multiplex PCR; TCRdb has only the in-frame clones, and not every one. The sample lists more than 500,000 clones; roughly 95% were seen once. Terminally differentiated effector memory CD45RA+ cells were left out of the naive CD8 fraction, which was CD45RO-negative and positively selected for CCR7. The source material was naive CD8+ T cells sorted from blood. The receptors stem from a woman aged 25-40 years in good health.

The rearrangement joins TRBV7-8 to TRBJ1-5; no clear D gene. Trimming pared 1 base from V and 2 bases from J, leaving 9 bases between. Per the germline V gene, CDR1 is SGHVS and CDR2 is FQNEAQ. There are 15 residues in the CDR3. CDR3 DNA: TGTGCCAGCAGCTTAGATGGGAATGGCAATCAGCCCCAGCATTTT. Translation: CASSLDGNGNQPQHF.

The V call is TRBV28, the J call TRBJ1-2; D not certain. Germline-derived CDR1 and CDR2 are MDHEN and SYDVKM. Trimming removed 6 bases from V and 3 bases from J, with 14 bases in between. The CDR3 length is 14 residues. CDR3 DNA: TGTGCCAGCAGCCCTGCCCTCGGGGACTATGGCTACACCTTC. This codes for CASSPALGDYGYTF.

This clone was seen only once. This rearrangement joins TRBV13 to TRBJ2-7; D gene ambiguous. The CDR3 totals 12 residues. Germline assignment: CDR1 PRHDT and CDR2 FYEKMQ (reference sequence). The V gene lost 3 bases and the J gene lost 0 bases, with 3 bases spanning the gap. The DNA for the CDR3 is TGTGCCAGCAGCTTCAGCTCCTACGAGCAGTACTTC. The encoded protein is CASSFSSYEQYF.

The genes are TRBV6-5 and TRBJ1-1; D is unresolved. The CDR3 extends over 14 amino acids. Germline V lookup: CDR1 MNHEY, CDR2 SVGAGI. The germline V and J ends were trimmed by 5 bases and 1 base, with 11 bases remaining between them. The CDR3: CASSEPPANTEAFF. The CDR3 nucleotides are TGTGCCAGCAGTGAACCCCCGGCGAACACTGAAGCTTTCTTT.

The gene calls are TRBV10-1 and TRBJ2-1; the match to TRBD2 covers 8 bases. V lost 1 base, J lost 2 bases, and 4 bases stayed unmatched. CDR3 length: 16 amino acids. Germline V CDR1 and CDR2: WNHNN, SYGVQD (reference sequence). CDR3 amino acids: CASSEFDSGTYNEQFF. CDR3 in DNA: TGCGCCAGCAGTGAGTTTGATAGCGGGACCTACAATGAGCAGTTCTTC.

The chain joins TRBV7-9 to TRBJ1-2; D ambiguous. The CDR3 totals 15 residues. Trimming shortened V by 3 bases and J by 8 bases, and 19 bases separated the two germline ends. CDR1 is SEHNR, CDR2 FQNEAQ, per germline (reference sequence). CDR3 DNA: TGTGCCAGCAGCTTCGGCACGGACCCGGTTCGAGGCTACACCTTC. Protein product: CASSFGTDPVRGYTF.

For this clone: Distinct nucleotide sequences in the sample also encode this CDR3. This rearrangement joins TRBV7-9 to TRBJ2-5; no reliable D call. Trimming removed 5 bases from V and 4 bases from J, with 5 bases in between. This CDR3 region has 11 residues. The V gene's germline CDR1 is SEHNR and CDR2 FQNEAQ (reference sequence). CDR3 amino acids: CASSRRETQYF. CDR3 nucleotides: TGTGCCAGCAGCCGCCGAGAGACCCAGTACTTC.

The chain joins TRBV13 to TRBJ2-5, with 11 bases identical to TRBD1. J lost 5 bases, V lost 4 bases, and 3 bases had no gene match. The CDR3 consists of 14 residues. The germline CDR1 and CDR2 sequences are PRHDT and FYEKMQ (reference sequence). The CDR3 protein is CASSSGTGGETQYF. The CDR3 DNA reads as TGTGCCAGCAGCTCTGGGACAGGGGGTGAGACCCAGTACTTC.

This chain's CDR3 is CASSLADKNIQYF. CDR3 coding DNA: TGTGCCAGCAGCTTAGCCGACAAAAACATTCAGTACTTC. V usage is TRBV7-9 and J usage is TRBJ2-4; the D is unclear. In germline, CDR1 is SEHNR, CDR2 FQNEAQ (reference sequence). CDR3 length: 13 amino acids. Between the trimmed V and J ends, which lost 0 bases and 3 bases, there was a span of 3 bases.

The chain has TRBV7-9 and TRBJ1-4; D is unclear. This CDR3 contains 14 residues. Trimming removed 1 base at V and 5 bases at J, with 8 bases between. Germline V gene data show CDR1 as SEHNR and CDR2 as FQNEAQ (reference sequence). The CDR3 loop reads CASSLGGRNEKLFF. CDR3 bases: TGTGCCAGCAGCTTAGGTGGGAGGAATGAAAAACTGTTTTTT.

The rearrangement uses TRBV29-1 and TRBJ2-1, with a possible D match to TRBD2 (6 bases). CDR3 length: 15 amino acids. Per the germline V gene, CDR1 is SQVTM and CDR2 is ANQGSEA. Trimming left V 4 bases short and J 7 bases short, with 20 bases between. CDR3 in DNA: TGCAGCGTTGTCGTTGCGGGACGAGGTCTTAATGAGCAGTTCTTC. It encodes CSVVVAGRGLNEQFF.

The chain recombines TRBV7-8 with TRBJ2-2, with 8 bases fitting TRBD1. The CDR3 extends over 15 amino acids. Germline CDR1 reads SGHVS; CDR2 reads FQNEAQ. V lost 3 bases and J lost 6; bases outside the gene matches: 6. CDR3 amino acids: CASSFRQGQSGELFF. CDR3 DNA sequence: TGTGCCAGCAGCTTCAGACAGGGGCAATCCGGGGAGCTGTTTTTT.

The rearrangement uses TRBV6-5 and TRBJ1-5, with D tentatively TRBD1 (5 bases). V was shortened by 6 bases and J by 1 base, with 10 bases between the two germline ends. The germline V gene has CDR1 MNHEY and CDR2 SVGAGI. This CDR3 spans 14 amino acids. The CDR3 loop reads CASSLQASNQPQHF. The CDR3 region has the DNA TGTGCCAGCAGCCTACAGGCGAGCAATCAGCCCCAGCATTTT.

This chain connects TRBV23-1 to TRBJ2-7, with 7 bases fitting TRBD1. TRBV23-1 is identified as an open reading frame with a role that is uncertain. The CDR3 contains 18 residues. The ends lost 4 bases at V and 0 bases at J; junction bases unmatched: 15. Here the CDR3 reads CASSRDRVALISSYEQYF. CDR3 DNA sequence: TGCGCCAGCAGTCGGGACAGAGTGGCTTTAATTAGCTCCTACGAGCAGTACTTC.

V is TRBV29-1 and J is TRBJ2-7, with 8 bases lining up with TRBD1. The CDR3 runs 16 residues. Germline V gene lookup returns CDR1 SQVTM and CDR2 ANQGSEA. V gave up 2 bases and J gave up 5 bases; unmatched junction bases: 14. The DNA for the CDR3 is TGCAGCGTTGAATTGGGCAGGGGGCTCTTTGGCAACGAGCAGTACTTC. Its translation: CSVELGRGLFGNEQYF.

The V and J genes are TRBV9 and TRBJ2-7, with TRBD1 as a possible D gene (5 bases). Trimming took 4 bases from V and 5 from J, leaving 16 bases between them. The CDR3 loop spans 14 amino acids. Germline assignment: CDR1 SGDLS and CDR2 YYNGEE. The CDR3 DNA sequence: TGTGCCAGCAGCCCGGTGGGTGGGGCGAACGAGCAGTACTTC. Amino acids: CASSPVGGANEQYF.

The rearrangement joins TRBV4-1 to TRBJ2-1, with D possibly TRBD2 on 6 matching bases. From germline, CDR1 is MGHRA and CDR2 YSYEKL. Trimming left V 2 bases short and J 7 bases short, with 21 bases between. This CDR3 has 17 residues. The CDR3 here is CASSQLISGNDWNEQFF. CDR3 coding DNA: TGCGCCAGCAGCCAATTGATTAGCGGTAACGATTGGAATGAGCAGTTCTTC.

This clone was observed a few times. The gene calls are TRBV7-8 and TRBJ2-7; D gene ambiguous. Between the trimmed V and J ends, which lost 1 base and 4 bases, there was a span of 11 bases. Germline V lookup: CDR1 SGHVS, CDR2 FQNEAQ. The CDR3 is 14 amino acids. The CDR3 protein is CASSLDYKEYEQYF. DNA of the CDR3: TGTGCCAGCAGCTTAGACTATAAAGAGTACGAGCAGTACTTC.

The chain couples TRBV28 to TRBJ1-2; D is unresolved. The CDR3 totals 11 residues. Trimming took off 3 bases at V and 3 bases at J, with 2 bases between the two ends. CDR1 is MDHEN and CDR2 is SYDVKM in the germline V gene. Here the CDR3 reads CASSFDYGYTF. In nucleotides, the CDR3 is TGTGCCAGCAGTTTTGACTATGGCTACACCTTC.

The rearrangement joins TRBV15 to TRBJ2-7, with D uncertain. Germline V gene sequence: CDR1 LNHNV, CDR2 YYDKDF (reference sequence). The germline V and J ends were trimmed by 1 base and 6 bases, with 16 bases remaining between them. The CDR3 loop spans 15 amino acids. This CDR3 is CATSRVDRIKSEQYF. The CDR3, as DNA: TGTGCCACCAGCAGAGTTGACCGAATCAAGTCCGAGCAGTACTTC.

This clone is a singleton in its sample. The J gene is TRBJ2-1, the V gene TRBV5-6; no clear D gene. The CDR3 has 14 amino acids. Trimming stripped 2 bases from V and 9 bases from J, with 15 bases between. Germline V gene data show CDR1 as SGHDT and CDR2 as YYEEEE. The CDR3 spells CASSFSSFPPEQFF. CDR3 bases: TGTGCCAGCAGCTTCAGTAGTTTTCCCCCTGAGCAGTTCTTC.

A single count supports this clone. The V and J genes are TRBV20-1 and TRBJ1-1; TRBD1 is a possible D gene (5 bases). V gave up 6 bases and J gave up 8 bases, with 10 bases separating them. CDR1 and CDR2 (germline): DFQATT, SNEGSKA (reference sequence). The CDR3 is 10 amino acids. The CDR3 DNA reads as TGCAGTGCAATTTCAGGGGAAGCTTTCTTT. It translates to CSAISGEAFF.

This chain connects TRBV13 to TRBJ2-1; no definite D call. The germline V gene has CDR1 PRHDT and CDR2 FYEKMQ (reference sequence). The CDR3 is 12 residues long. V was cut by 1 base and J by 15 bases, with 13 bases left in between. CDR3 bases: TGTGCCAGCAGCTTAGAGTTGGGTACAAGGTTCTTC. Residues: CASSLELGTRFF.

V and J are TRBV7-9 and TRBJ2-7; TRBD1 agrees at 9 bases. Trimming at V came to 5 bases and at J to 5 bases, leaving 10 bases not matched to a gene. Germline CDR1 is SEHNR and CDR2 is FQNEAQ (reference sequence). There are 15 residues in the CDR3. The CDR3 region is CASSHMDRGVDEQYF. For the CDR3, the DNA is TGTGCCAGCAGCCACATGGACAGGGGAGTAGACGAGCAGTACTTC.

The chain has TRBV6-6 and TRBJ2-7; 8 nucleotides align to TRBD1. The CDR3 spans 12 residues. Losses at the gene ends were 7 bases for V and 2 bases for J; bases not matched to a gene: 1. Germline V lookup: CDR1 MNHNY, CDR2 SVGAGI (reference sequence). In DNA form, the CDR3 reads TGTGCCAGCACAGGGGGCACCTACGAGCAGTACTTC. Translation: CASTGGTYEQYF.

The chain joins TRBV5-6 to TRBJ1-2; unclear D gene. The germline V gene has CDR1 SGHDT and CDR2 YYEEEE. This CDR3 spans 14 amino acids. Trimming shortened V by 4 bases and J by 3 bases, and 13 bases separated the two germline ends. The CDR3 DNA sequence: TGTGCCAGCAGCCGGGCGGGCGAGGACTATGGCTACACCTTC. This translates into CASSRAGEDYGYTF.

The chain carries TRBV4-1 and TRBJ1-3; D not resolved. The CDR3 covers 19 residues. Per the germline V gene, CDR1 is MGHRA and CDR2 is YSYEKL. V was trimmed by 0 bases and J by 2 bases, leaving 20 bases between them. The CDR3 reads CASSQDRPSRTWTGNTIYF. The CDR3 bases are TGCGCCAGCAGCCAAGATAGGCCCTCGCGGACGTGGACTGGAAACACCATATATTTT.